This record covers a single T cell receptor beta chain. The antigen remains unidentified. There were healthy Caucasian individuals from Russia, aged 6 to 90, serving as donors. A second about 7 to 11 cycle PCR used barcoded and J-beta primers. Via MiXCR, TCRdb re-called the 5' RACE reads, giving one row per CDR3 protein. The sample includes around 2 million distinct CDR3 sequences, about 39% of them seen just once. This specimen belongs to a study of blood T cells in healthy people across ages. Study results and limitations: Older age coincided with a roughly linear decline in TCR beta diversity per million T cells. The study found TCR beta diversity correlated strongly with naive T cell percentage.

CDR1 is ENHRY, CDR2 SYGVKD, per germline. The CDR3 runs 14 residues. Sequencing was carried out using blood. The TCR was taken from a human donor in good health. This chain joins TRBV10-3 and TRBJ2-7; 8 positions match TRBD2. The DNA matches TRBJ2-5 better at its end, which makes the J call doubtful. CDR3 in DNA: TGTGCCATCAGTGCGGGGGGGCCGTATGAGACCCAGTACTTC. It codes for CAISAGGPYETQYF.